The rows below give T cell receptor beta chains drawn from one sample of a study of blood T cell repertoires in COVID-19. Using immunoSEQ multiplex PCR, the repertoire was profiled, and TCRdb retains in-frame clones only, with some absent. The sample records 90,000 to 120,000 clones, approximately 88% being singletons. The sample consisted of peripheral blood. All receptors come from a man aged 50-60 years with active or convalescent COVID-19. CDR3s include the opening cysteine and the closing phenylalanine or tryptophan. Each record gives: J gene, V gene, clone size, D gene, CDR3 DNA, CDR3 protein. D genes are given only for firm matches. Some rows have no size entry. The others give once, few or many, or a class for an expanded clone.

TRBJ2-1 | TRBV3-1/TRBV3-2 | . | TRBD2 | TGTGCCAGCAGCCTTCTTTGGACTAGCGGGGCCAATGAGCAGTTCTTC | CASSLLWTSGANEQFF
TRBJ2-7 | TRBV7-6 | . | TRBD1 | TGTGCCAGCAGCGAACGGGACAGGCCCTACGAGCAGTACTTC | CASSERDRPYEQYF
TRBJ2-7 | TRBV6-2/TRBV6-3 | . | . | TGTGCCAGCAGTTACCGAGGGTTCGACGAGCAGTACTTC | CASSYRGFDEQYF
TRBJ1-5 | TRBV6-1 | . | TRBD1 | TGTGCCAGCAGTGAAATTAGAGGGGGACAGGGGCTGGGTCGCAATCAGCCCCAGCATTTT | CASSEIRGGQGLGRNQPQHF
TRBJ1-5 | TRBV6-5 | . | TRBD1 | TGTGCCAGTCTTCCCGGGACAGCCTTCAATCAGCCCCAGCATTTT | CASLPGTAFNQPQHF
TRBJ2-4 | TRBV25-1 | . | . | TGTGCCAGCCGGGGACTGGGGGCCAAAAACATTCAGTACTTC | CASRGLGAKNIQYF
TRBJ2-5 | TRBV18 | . | TRBD1 | TGTGCCAGCTCAGAAACAGGGGGAGGAGAGACCCAGTACTTC | CASSETGGGETQYF
TRBJ2-3 | TRBV29-1 | . | . | TGCAGCGTTGCGACGGGAGAGGCAGATACGCAGTATTTT | CSVATGEADTQYF
TRBJ2-1 | TRBV19 | few | . | TGTGCCAGTAGTCTCCGTTTGGGGCCCTCCTACAATGAGCAGTTCTTC | CASSLRLGPSYNEQFF
TRBJ1-2 | TRBV7-8 | once | . | TGTGCCAGCAGCTTAGACCCGGGAGGGGTCAACGGGGGCTACACCTTC | CASSLDPGGVNGGYTF
TRBJ2-3 | TRBV4-3 | once | TRBD1 | TGCGCCAGCAGCCTAAGGGACAGGGAATACACAGATACGCAGTATTTT | CASSLRDREYTDTQYF
TRBJ1-4 | TRBV28 | . | . | TGTGCCAGCAGTCCCAGAGGGGGGGCGGATGAAAAACTGTTTTTT | CASSPRGGADEKLFF
TRBJ2-1 | TRBV5-4 | . | TRBD1 | TGTGCCAGCAGCCCCGGACAGGGCGTCAATGAGCAGTTCTTC | CASSPGQGVNEQFF
TRBJ2-3 | TRBV9 | . | . | TGTGCCAGCAGCGTAGAGCGGGATACGCAGTATTTT | CASSVERDTQYF
TRBJ2-1 | TRBV18 | . | . | TGCGCCTGCAGGGGCAGGGAGCAGAATGAGCAGTTCTTC | CACRGREQNEQFF
TRBJ2-1 | TRBV6-2/TRBV6-3 | once | TRBD2 | TGTGCCAGCAGTTACGAGGGGGGTCTAGCGGGAGGGCCAGAGGAGCAGTTCTTC | CASSYEGGLAGGPEEQFF
TRBJ2-3 | TRBV5-4 | . | TRBD2 | TGTGCCAGCAGCGCCATGACTAGCGGGAGGCCTACAGATACGCAGTATTTT | CASSAMTSGRPTDTQYF
TRBJ2-7 | TRBV6-5 | . | TRBD2 | TGTGCCACCAGGATTGCGGGGGGTAGCCCCAACGAGCAGTACTTC | CATRIAGGSPNEQYF
TRBJ1-1 | TRBV24-1 | . | TRBD1 | TGTGCCACCAGTGATTCCCAGGGGGGCACTGAAGCTTTCTTT | CATSDSQGGTEAFF
TRBJ2-3 | TRBV9 | . | TRBD2 | TGTGCCAGCAGCCTCAATGGGGAGGGCAGCTACTACACAGATACGCAGTATTTT | CASSLNGEGSYYTDTQYF
TRBJ2-3 | TRBV7-9 | . | . | TGTGCCAGCAGCTTAGCGGGGGGTGTCACAGATACGCAGTATTTT | CASSLAGGVTDTQYF
TRBJ1-6 | TRBV6-6 | once | . | TGTGCCAGCAGTCAAGGGGTTTCGGATTCACCCCTCCACTTT | CASSQGVSDSPLHF
TRBJ2-2 | TRBV6-5 | . | . | TGTGCCAGCAGACTAGTCGGGGAGCTGTTTTTT | CASRLVGELFF
TRBJ2-7 | TRBV15 | . | TRBD1 | TGTGCCACCAGCAGGGGACAGGGTATCGGCTACGAGCAGTACTTC | CATSRGQGIGYEQYF
TRBJ2-7 | TRBV29-1 | . | TRBD2 | TGCAGCGTTGAGGTCAGCGGGGCCTACGAGCAGTACTTC | CSVEVSGAYEQYF
TRBJ2-7 | TRBV3-1/TRBV3-2 | few | . | TGTGCCAGCAGCCAAGGGGGGGACCCAGGGGGCTCCTACGAGCAGTACTTC | CASSQGGDPGGSYEQYF
TRBJ2-5 | TRBV4-2 | . | . | TGTGCCAGCAGCGCAGAGGGAGAGACCCAGTACTTC | CASSAEGETQYF
TRBJ2-1 | TRBV19 | . | . | TGTGCCAGTAGTGGAGGGGGACAGAACAATGAGCAGTTCTTC | CASSGGGQNNEQFF
TRBJ2-3 | TRBV28 | . | . | TGTGCCAGCAGTTTAGCGGGCCTGAGCACAGATACGCAGTATTTT | CASSLAGLSTDTQYF
TRBJ2-1 | TRBV7-9 | . | . | TGTGCCAGCAGCTTAGAACAGGACAATGAGCAGTTCTTC | CASSLEQDNEQFF
TRBJ2-7 | TRBV7-9 | . | TRBD1 | TGTGCCAGCAGCTCCGGCCGGGACAGGGCGTACGAGCAGTACTTC | CASSSGRDRAYEQYF
TRBJ1-2 | TRBV7-9 | . | TRBD1 | TGTGCCAGCAGCCAGGGGGCGAATGGCTACACCTTC | CASSQGANGYTF
TRBJ2-3 | TRBV28 | . | TRBD2 | TGTGCCAGCAGTTCGCATAGCGGGAGGGCCGGAGATACGCAGTATTTT | CASSSHSGRAGDTQYF
TRBJ2-1 | TRBV7-2 | . | . | TGTGCCAGCAGCTTACCCGAGTCCGGGGTACAGTTCTTC | CASSLPESGVQFF